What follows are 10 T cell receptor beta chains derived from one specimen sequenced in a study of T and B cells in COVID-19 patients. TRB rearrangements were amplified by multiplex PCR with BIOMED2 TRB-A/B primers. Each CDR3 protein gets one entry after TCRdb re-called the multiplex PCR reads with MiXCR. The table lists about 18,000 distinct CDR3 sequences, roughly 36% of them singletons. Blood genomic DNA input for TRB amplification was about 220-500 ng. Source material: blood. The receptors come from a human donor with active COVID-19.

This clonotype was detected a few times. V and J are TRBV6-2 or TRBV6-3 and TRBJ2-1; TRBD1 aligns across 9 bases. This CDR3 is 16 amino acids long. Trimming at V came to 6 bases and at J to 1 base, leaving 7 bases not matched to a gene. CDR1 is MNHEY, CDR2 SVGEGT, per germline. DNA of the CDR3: TGTGCCAGCAGGCCCTCGGGACAGGGATCCTACAATGAGCAGTTCTTC. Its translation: CASRPSGQGSYNEQFF.

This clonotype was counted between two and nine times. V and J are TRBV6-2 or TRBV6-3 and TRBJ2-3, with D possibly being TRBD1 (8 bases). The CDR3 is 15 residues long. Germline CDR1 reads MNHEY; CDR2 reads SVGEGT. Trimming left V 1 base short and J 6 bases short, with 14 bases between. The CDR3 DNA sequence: TGTGCCAGCAGTTACTACGGACAGGGAGGGGATACGCAGTATTTT. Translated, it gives CASSYYGQGGDTQYF.

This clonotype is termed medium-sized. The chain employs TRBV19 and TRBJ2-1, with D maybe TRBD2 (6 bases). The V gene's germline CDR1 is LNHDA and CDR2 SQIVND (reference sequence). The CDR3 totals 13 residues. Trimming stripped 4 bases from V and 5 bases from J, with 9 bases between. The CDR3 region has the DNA TGTGCCAGTAGTAGCGGGACGAACAATGAGCAGTTCTTC. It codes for CASSSGTNNEQFF.

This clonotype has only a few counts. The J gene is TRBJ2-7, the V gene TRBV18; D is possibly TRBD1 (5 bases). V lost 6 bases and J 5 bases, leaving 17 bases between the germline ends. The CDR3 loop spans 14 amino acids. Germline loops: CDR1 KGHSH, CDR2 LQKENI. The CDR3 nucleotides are TGTGCCAGCTCGCAGGACACTGGATGGGACGAGCAGTACTTC. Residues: CASSQDTGWDEQYF.

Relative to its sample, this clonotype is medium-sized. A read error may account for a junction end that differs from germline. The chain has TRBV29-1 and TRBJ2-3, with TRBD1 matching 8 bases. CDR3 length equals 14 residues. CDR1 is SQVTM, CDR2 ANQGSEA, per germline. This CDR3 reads CSASGQGGTDTQYF. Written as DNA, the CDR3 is TGCAGCGCCTCTGGACAGGGAGGCACGGATACGCAGTATTTT.

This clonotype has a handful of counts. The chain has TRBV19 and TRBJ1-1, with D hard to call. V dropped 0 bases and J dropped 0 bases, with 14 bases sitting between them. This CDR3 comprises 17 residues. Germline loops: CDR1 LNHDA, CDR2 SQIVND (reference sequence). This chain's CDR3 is CASSIDLAPALNTEAFF. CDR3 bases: TGTGCCAGTAGTATAGATCTGGCGCCAGCTCTGAACACTGAAGCTTTCTTT.

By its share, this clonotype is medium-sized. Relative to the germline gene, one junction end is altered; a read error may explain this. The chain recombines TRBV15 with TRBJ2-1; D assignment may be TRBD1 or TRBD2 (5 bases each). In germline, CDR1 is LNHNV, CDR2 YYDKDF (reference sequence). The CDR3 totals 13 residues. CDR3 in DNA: TGTGCAACCACCCGGGACCCCTTAGGTGAGCAGTTCTTC. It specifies CATTRDPLGEQFF. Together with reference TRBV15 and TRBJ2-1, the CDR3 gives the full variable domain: DAMVIQNPRYQVTQFGKPVTLSCSQTLNHNVMYWYQQKSSQAPKLLFHYYDKDFNNEADTPDNFQSRRPNTSFCFLDIRSPGLGDTAMYLCATTRDPLGEQFFGPGTRLTVL.

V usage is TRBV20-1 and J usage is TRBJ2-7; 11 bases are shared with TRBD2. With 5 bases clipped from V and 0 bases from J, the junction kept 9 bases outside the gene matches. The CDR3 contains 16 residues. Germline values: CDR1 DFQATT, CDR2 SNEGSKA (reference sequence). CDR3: CSAYGLLAGDSYEQYF. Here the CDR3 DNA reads TGCAGTGCTTACGGCTTACTAGCGGGAGACTCCTACGAGCAGTACTTC.

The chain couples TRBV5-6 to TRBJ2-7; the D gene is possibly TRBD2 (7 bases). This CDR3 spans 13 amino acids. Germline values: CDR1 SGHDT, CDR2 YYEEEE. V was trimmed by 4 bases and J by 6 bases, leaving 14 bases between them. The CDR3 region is CASSRGGGREQYF. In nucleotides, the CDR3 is TGTGCCAGCAGCCGAGGGGGGGGCCGCGAGCAGTACTTC. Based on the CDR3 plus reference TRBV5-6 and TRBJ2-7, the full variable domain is DAGVTQSPTHLIKTRGQQVTLRCSPKSGHDTVSWYQQALGQGPQFIFQYYEEEERQRGNFPDRFSGHQFPNYSSELNVNALLLGDSALYLCASSRGGGREQYFGPGTRLTVT.

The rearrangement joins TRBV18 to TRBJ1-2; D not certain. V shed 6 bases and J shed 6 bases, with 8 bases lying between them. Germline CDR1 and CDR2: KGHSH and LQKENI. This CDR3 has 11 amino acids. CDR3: CASSQTDGYTF. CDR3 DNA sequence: TGTGCCAGCTCCCAGACTGATGGCTACACCTTC.